The clone carrying this T cell receptor beta chain was counted many times. Its antigen is still unknown. This entry belongs to a study of T-cell reconstitution after alpha-beta-depleted transplantation in children. Library preparation (for TCRbeta) was performed with unique molecular identifiers. Via MiXCR, TCRdb re-called the PCR reads, giving one row per CDR3 protein. This table has roughly 280,000 distinct CDR3 sequences, approximately 10% appearing once. The CDR3 loop spans 14 amino acids. Germline-derived CDR1 and CDR2 are SGHRS and YFSETQ. The V and J ends lost 0 bases and 4 bases respectively, with 10 bases between them. Notes on the study in general: Once a year had passed after transplant, T-cell counts and diversity came mostly from newly produced T cells. There were some patients whose high TCRbeta diversity at day 60 came from surviving recipient T cells and thymic progenitors. About two months after transplant, alpha-beta T cells reportedly came from several hundred expanded graft clones.

The source material was peripheral blood, sampled 180 days after TCRalphabeta/CD19-depleted stem cell transplant. The source is a male patient aged 2-10 years who had a stem cell transplant for chronic granulomatous disease, so the T cells may come from the graft donor. The gene calls are TRBV5-1 and TRBJ1-1; D is ambiguous. The DNA of the CDR3 is TGCGCCAGCAGCTTGGACGGGTTGGGCACTGAAGCTTTCTTT. It yields the protein CASSLDGLGTEAFF.